This T cell receptor (beta chain) was obtained from a study of spatial heterogeneity in lung cancer. This CDR3 has 15 residues. Trimming cost V 5 bases and J 4 bases; bases outside gene matches: 5. This clonotype was observed a few times. Each CDR3 protein gets one entry after TCRdb re-called the 5' RACE reads with MiXCR. The sample lists tens of thousands of distinct CDR3 sequences; over 9.5% were seen once. Stated time point: sample taken at primary tumor resection. Extraction of whole RNA from tumor, nontumor lung or frozen PBMC preceded unsorted sequencing. The sequence was obtained from a male donor with early-stage non-small cell lung cancer. Material: PBMCs, obtained at surgery. This chain joins TRBV12-3 or TRBV12-4 and TRBJ2-1; TRBD1 matches at 10 bases. The CDR3 region is CASSPGQGVYNEQFF. Here the CDR3 DNA reads TGTGCCAGCAGTCCTGGACAGGGGGTGTACAATGAGCAGTTCTTC.